The 2 T cell receptor beta chains reported below all come from one sample, sequenced in a study of T-cell memory formation after mild COVID-19. In TCRdb, the 5' RACE reads were re-called with MiXCR into one record per CDR3 protein. The sample has approximately 340,000 distinct CDR3 sequences, 10% to 15% seen once. Sequenced sample: PBMCs or a T cell subset sorted from them (not recorded which). Source of these receptors: a man between 18 and 29 years old who had mild COVID-19 (a few samples of this study predate the infection). Cell type and time point are not known.

This clonotype was recorded a few times. The chain couples TRBV4-2 to TRBJ1-1; the D is unclear. Germline V gene sequence: CDR1 LGHNA, CDR2 YNFKEQ. The CDR3 is made up of 13 amino acids. V lost 0 bases, J lost 6 bases, and 8 bases lay in between. This CDR3 is CASSQDPPAEAFF. In nucleotides, the CDR3 is TGTGCCAGCAGCCAAGATCCCCCGGCTGAAGCTTTCTTT.

This chain links TRBV7-9 with TRBJ1-1, with D perhaps TRBD1 (5 bases). Trimming pared 2 bases from V and 6 bases from J, leaving 13 bases between. The CDR3 has 14 amino acids. CDR1 is SEHNR, CDR2 FQNEAQ, per germline (reference sequence). CDR3 residues: CASSLWGGDSEAFF. The CDR3 DNA sequence: TGTGCCAGCAGCTTATGGGGGGGGGACTCTGAAGCTTTCTTT.